These 25 T cell receptor beta chains originate from one sample sequenced in a study of cytomegalovirus exposure and HLA in healthy donors. The PCR was carried out with 60 Vbeta primers and 13 Jbeta primers. Data came from immunoSEQ multiplex PCR; TCRdb stores just in-frame clones and leaves some out. The sample records 120,000 or so clones, around 80% being singletons. Input material: PBMCs. The receptors originated from a woman younger than 30 in good health and CMV-seronegative.

The rearrangement joins TRBV11-2 to TRBJ1-6; 8 positions match TRBD1. The CDR3 extends over 15 amino acids. CDR1 is SGHAT, CDR2 FQNNGV, per germline. V lost 5 bases, J lost 7 bases, and 7 bases stayed unmatched. The CDR3 coding sequence is TGTGCCAGCAGCCCTGACAGGGGCGAAAATTCACCCCTCCACTTT. Its protein product is CASSPDRGENSPLHF.

This rearrangement joins TRBV6-6 to TRBJ2-5; D not certain. V was pared by 8 bases and J by 5 bases, with 9 bases between. The germline V gene has CDR1 MNHNY and CDR2 SVGAGI (reference sequence). The CDR3 extends over 11 amino acids. CDR3 sequence reads: CASRLRETQYF. The CDR3 DNA reads TGTGCCAGCCGTCTGAGGGAGACCCAGTACTTC.

V is TRBV19 and J is TRBJ2-7, with D perhaps TRBD2 (6 bases). The CDR3 runs to 14 residues. The V and J ends lost 6 bases and 0 bases respectively, with 12 bases between them. Germline-derived CDR1 and CDR2 are LNHDA and SQIVND (reference sequence). CDR3 amino acids: CASSPQRASYEQYF. Written as DNA, the CDR3 is TGTGCCAGTAGCCCCCAGCGGGCCTCCTACGAGCAGTACTTC.

The gene calls are TRBV4-1 and TRBJ2-7, with D tentatively TRBD2 (6 bases). Trimming cost V 3 bases and J 4 bases, with 10 bases left between them. Looked up from germline, CDR1 is MGHRA and CDR2 is YSYEKL. The CDR3 runs to 13 residues. The CDR3 loop reads CASSQWGEYEQYF. CDR3 DNA: TGCGCCAGCAGCCAGTGGGGGGAGTACGAGCAGTACTTC.

The V gene is TRBV4-2, the J gene TRBJ2-5; TRBD2 aligns across 8 bases. Germline V lookup: CDR1 LGHNA, CDR2 YNFKEQ. V lost 0 bases and J lost 7; bases outside the gene matches: 7. The CDR3 consists of 15 residues. The CDR3 reads CASSQDGREVVTQYF. The CDR3 coding sequence is TGTGCCAGCAGCCAAGATGGGCGGGAGGTTGTGACCCAGTACTTC.

The J gene is TRBJ2-5, the V gene TRBV6-1, with TRBD2 as a possible D gene (5 bases). This CDR3 is 13 amino acids long. V shed 4 bases and J shed 4 bases, with 10 bases lying between them. Germline V gives CDR1 MNHNS, CDR2 SASEGT. CDR3 sequence reads: CASSVKRLETQYF. CDR3 DNA: TGTGCCAGCAGTGTCAAGCGGCTAGAGACCCAGTACTTC.

The genes are TRBV29-1 and TRBJ1-2; D unclear. Germline CDR1 and CDR2: SQVTM and ANQGSEA. The CDR3 runs to 13 residues. Trimming left V 4 bases short and J 0 bases short, with 9 bases between. CDR3 coding DNA: TGCAGCGTTGCTGTACAGTCTAACTATGGCTACACCTTC. Translated: CSVAVQSNYGYTF.

The chain employs TRBV9 and TRBJ2-3; D is unresolved. CDR1 SGDLS and CDR2 YYNGEE come from the germline V gene. This CDR3 has 11 amino acids. Trimming took 4 bases from V and 4 from J, leaving 4 bases between them. The CDR3 is CASSTSDTQYF. Written as DNA, the CDR3 is TGTGCCAGCAGCACTTCAGATACGCAGTATTTT.

The V call is TRBV5-1, the J call TRBJ2-1; 11 nucleotides line up with TRBD2. The CDR3 totals 16 residues. Germline assignment: CDR1 SGHRS and CDR2 YFSETQ. The ends lost 3 bases at V and 2 bases at J; junction bases unmatched: 4. CDR3 protein: CASSWGTSGPYNEQFF. CDR3 DNA: TGCGCCAGCAGCTGGGGGACTAGCGGACCCTACAATGAGCAGTTCTTC.

The rearrangement links TRBV4-2 to TRBJ2-3, with 8 positions matching TRBD2. From germline, CDR1 is LGHNA and CDR2 YNFKEQ. The CDR3 extends over 15 amino acids. With V trimmed by 6 bases and J by 6 bases, 11 bases remained unmatched. For the CDR3, the DNA is TGTGCCAGCAGACTCGACGGGGGGGCCAGTGATACGCAGTATTTT. It encodes CASRLDGGASDTQYF.

The chain joins TRBV4-3 to TRBJ1-2; possibly TRBD1 for D (6 bases). The germline V and J ends were trimmed by 0 bases and 2 bases, with 16 bases remaining between them. Germline V gene sequence: CDR1 LGHNA, CDR2 YSLEER. The CDR3 length is 17 residues. DNA for the CDR3: TGCGCCAGCAGCCAAGATTCCCCGGTCAGGGGAAACTATGGCTACACCTTC. Translation: CASSQDSPVRGNYGYTF.

This chain joins TRBV5-1 and TRBJ2-1; 9 bases line up with TRBD2. Unmatched junction bases numbered 6, after V lost 3 bases and J lost 8 bases. The germline V gene has CDR1 SGHRS and CDR2 YFSETQ. CDR3 length equals 14 residues. This chain's CDR3 is CASSSGLARHEQFF. In DNA, the CDR3 is TGCGCCAGCAGCTCGGGACTAGCTCGCCATGAGCAGTTCTTC.

This clone was seen only a few times. The chain couples TRBV5-6 to TRBJ2-7, with TRBD1 matching over 8 bases. The CDR3 runs to 17 residues. Trimming cost V 5 bases and J 3 bases; bases outside gene matches: 16. Germline V CDR1 and CDR2: SGHDT, YYEEEE. CDR3 in DNA: TGTGCCAGCAGTTGGGACAGGATAAATGTGGTGGGCTACGAGCAGTACTTC. As protein: CASSWDRINVVGYEQYF. Variable domain in full (rest from reference TRBV5-6 and TRBJ2-7): DAGVTQSPTHLIKTRGQQVTLRCSPKSGHDTVSWYQQALGQGPQFIFQYYEEEERQRGNFPDRFSGHQFPNYSSELNVNALLLGDSALYLCASSWDRINVVGYEQYFGPGTRLTVT.

The chain carries TRBV7-6 and TRBJ1-2, with 9 bases fitting TRBD1. The CDR3 covers 15 residues. Germline values: CDR1 SGHVS, CDR2 FNYEAQ. Trimming cost V 3 bases and J 8 bases; bases outside gene matches: 10. The CDR3 reads CASSLNSGQGEGYTF. Written as DNA, the CDR3 is TGTGCCAGCAGCTTGAACTCGGGACAGGGTGAGGGCTACACCTTC. The full variable domain, in which reference TRBV7-6 and TRBJ1-2 provide the parts outside the CDR3, is GAGVSQSPRYKVTKRGQDVALRCDPISGHVSLYWYRQALGQGPEFLTYFNYEAQQDKSGLPNDRFSAERPEGSISTLTIQRTEQRDSAMYRCASSLNSGQGEGYTFGSGTRLTVV.

The V gene is TRBV5-3, the J gene TRBJ1-1; 7 bases map to TRBD1. TRBV5-3 is an ORF for which the function is uncertain. The CDR3 contains 15 residues. After removal of 3 bases from V and 3 bases from J, the junction contained 8 bases not matched to a gene. The DNA of the CDR3 is TGTGCCAGAAGCTCTCATCGACAGGGTTACACTGAAGCTTTCTTT. Its translation: CARSSHRQGYTEAFF.

The V gene is TRBV12-5, the J gene TRBJ1-6; possibly TRBD1 for D (5 bases). Germline V gene data show CDR1 as LGHNT and CDR2 as FRNRAP. The CDR3 has 16 residues. V was shortened by 0 bases and J by 4 bases, with 10 bases between the two germline ends. CDR3 sequence (DNA): TGTGCTAGTGGTTTGGTACAGGCAGATTATAATTCACCCCTCCACTTT. Its translation: CASGLVQADYNSPLHF.

The rearrangement joins TRBV7-6 to TRBJ2-7; 10 bases fit TRBD2. Germline CDR1 is SGHVS and CDR2 is FNYEAQ. The CDR3 sequence is 13 residues long. The V and J ends lost 3 bases and 5 bases, in that order; junction bases with no gene match: 1. DNA for the CDR3: TGTGCCAGCAGCTTGACTAGCGGGCACGAGCAGTACTTC. Translated, it gives CASSLTSGHEQYF.

The J gene is TRBJ2-1, the V gene TRBV5-1; D uncertain. Trimming removed 1 base at V and 4 bases at J, with 6 bases between. From germline, CDR1 is SGHRS and CDR2 YFSETQ. The CDR3 runs 13 residues. The CDR3 DNA sequence: TGCGCCAGCAGCTTGAACAGATACAATGAGCAGTTCTTC. Translated: CASSLNRYNEQFF.

The CDR3 loop reads CASSLTSGGNTEAFF. The CDR3 DNA reads as TGCGCCAGCAGCTTGACCTCGGGGGGGAACACTGAAGCTTTCTTT. J is TRBJ1-1 and V is TRBV5-1; D is perhaps TRBD1 (5 bases). The germline V and J ends were trimmed by 1 base and 1 base, with 11 bases remaining between them. Germline CDR1 and CDR2: SGHRS and YFSETQ. The CDR3 runs to 15 residues.

The V call is TRBV9, the J call TRBJ1-6; a possible D gene is TRBD1 (6 bases). CDR1 is SGDLS, CDR2 YYNGEE, per germline. The V and J ends lost 3 bases and 7 bases respectively, with 14 bases between them. CDR3 length: 15 amino acids. For the CDR3, the DNA is TGTGCCAGCAGCGCATCCGGGACAAGAAATTCACCCCTCCACTTT. It codes for CASSASGTRNSPLHF.

The chain carries TRBV5-1 and TRBJ1-2; a possible D gene is TRBD1 (5 bases). Trimming shortened V by 5 bases and J by 4 bases, and 12 bases separated the two germline ends. CDR3 length: 13 residues. Per germline, CDR1 SGHRS and CDR2 YFSETQ. The CDR3 nucleotides read TGCGCCAGCAGGGAGGGGACCGGCTATGGCTACACCTTC. This translates into CASREGTGYGYTF.

This rearrangement joins TRBV29-1 to TRBJ1-3; the D is unclear. The germline V gene encodes CDR1 SQVTM and CDR2 ANQGSEA. V was trimmed by 3 bases and J by 0 bases, leaving 12 bases between them. The length of the CDR3 is 15 residues. CDR3 sequence: CSVEWAAGSGNTIYF. The CDR3, as DNA: TGCAGCGTTGAGTGGGCAGCGGGCTCTGGAAACACCATATATTTT.

The V call is TRBV7-9, the J call TRBJ2-1; 10 bases agree with TRBD1. Germline CDR1 is SEHNR and CDR2 is FQNEAQ (reference sequence). The CDR3 consists of 16 residues. The V and J ends lost 5 bases and 4 bases, in that order; junction bases with no gene match: 8. CDR3 residues: CASSGGGQGVYNEQFF. DNA for the CDR3: TGTGCCAGCAGCGGAGGTGGACAGGGGGTGTACAATGAGCAGTTCTTC.

The CDR3 spells CASSPRRQGANYGYTF. CDR3 bases: TGTGCCAGCAGCCCTAGGCGACAGGGGGCTAACTATGGCTACACCTTC. The rearrangement joins TRBV7-2 to TRBJ1-2; TRBD1 aligns across 9 bases. The CDR3 consists of 16 residues. J was trimmed by 0 bases and V by 5 bases; bases with no gene match: 7. Germline CDR1 is SGHTA and CDR2 is FQGNSA.

This chain connects TRBV11-1 to TRBJ2-7; TRBD1 is a possible D gene (6 bases). This CDR3 is built from 15 residues. Trimming shortened V by 3 bases and J by 3 bases, and 15 bases separated the two germline ends. Per germline, CDR1 SGHAT and CDR2 FQDESV (reference sequence). The CDR3 DNA follows: TGTGCCAGCAGCTTGGGGTTTCAGGGGTTCTACGAGCAGTACTTC. This sequence encodes CASSLGFQGFYEQYF.